This T cell receptor beta chain is from a study of lymphopenia after photon versus proton radiotherapy. The data were produced by immunoSEQ multiplex PCR, yet TCRdb's version contains in-frame clones alone and is incomplete. This sample has tens of thousands of clones, with about four fifths found just once. This clone has only a few counts. The V end was cut by 4 bases, the J end by 2 bases, with 6 bases between. The CDR3 spans 12 residues. The germline V gene encodes CDR1 MNHEY and CDR2 SMNVEV (reference sequence). The starting material was peripheral blood, obtained from a patient treated with proton-based radiotherapy. V usage is TRBV27 and J usage is TRBJ2-7; no clear D gene. This clonotype was sampled from a man aged 55-75 years with pancreatic cancer. CDR3 coding DNA: TGTGCCAGCAGTTCAGTCACCTACGAGCAGTACTTC. Amino acids: CASSSVTYEQYF.